The sequence of this TCR beta chain was determined in a study of spatial heterogeneity in lung cancer. This clonotype has a count of ten or more. In the library, each TCR cDNA molecule bore its own unique molecular identifier. Each CDR3 protein is one row after TCRdb ran MiXCR on the 5' RACE reads. The data show some 41,000 distinct CDR3 sequences, about 10% seen once. Trimming shortened V by 1 base and J by 4 bases, and 7 bases separated the two germline ends. Germline assignment: CDR1 SGHNT and CDR2 YENEEA. The CDR3 runs 14 residues. Time point specified: blood at routine non-recurrence follow-up after resection. Tumor, nontumor lung or frozen PBMC supplied whole RNA, sequenced without sorting.

This receptor was obtained from a female donor with early-stage non-small cell lung cancer. The chain joins TRBV11-3 to TRBJ2-2; unclear D gene. This sample comprised PBMCs, obtained at follow-up. Here the CDR3 reads CASSLGWVTGELFF. In DNA form, the CDR3 reads TGTGCCAGCAGCTTAGGATGGGTCACCGGGGAGCTGTTTTTT.